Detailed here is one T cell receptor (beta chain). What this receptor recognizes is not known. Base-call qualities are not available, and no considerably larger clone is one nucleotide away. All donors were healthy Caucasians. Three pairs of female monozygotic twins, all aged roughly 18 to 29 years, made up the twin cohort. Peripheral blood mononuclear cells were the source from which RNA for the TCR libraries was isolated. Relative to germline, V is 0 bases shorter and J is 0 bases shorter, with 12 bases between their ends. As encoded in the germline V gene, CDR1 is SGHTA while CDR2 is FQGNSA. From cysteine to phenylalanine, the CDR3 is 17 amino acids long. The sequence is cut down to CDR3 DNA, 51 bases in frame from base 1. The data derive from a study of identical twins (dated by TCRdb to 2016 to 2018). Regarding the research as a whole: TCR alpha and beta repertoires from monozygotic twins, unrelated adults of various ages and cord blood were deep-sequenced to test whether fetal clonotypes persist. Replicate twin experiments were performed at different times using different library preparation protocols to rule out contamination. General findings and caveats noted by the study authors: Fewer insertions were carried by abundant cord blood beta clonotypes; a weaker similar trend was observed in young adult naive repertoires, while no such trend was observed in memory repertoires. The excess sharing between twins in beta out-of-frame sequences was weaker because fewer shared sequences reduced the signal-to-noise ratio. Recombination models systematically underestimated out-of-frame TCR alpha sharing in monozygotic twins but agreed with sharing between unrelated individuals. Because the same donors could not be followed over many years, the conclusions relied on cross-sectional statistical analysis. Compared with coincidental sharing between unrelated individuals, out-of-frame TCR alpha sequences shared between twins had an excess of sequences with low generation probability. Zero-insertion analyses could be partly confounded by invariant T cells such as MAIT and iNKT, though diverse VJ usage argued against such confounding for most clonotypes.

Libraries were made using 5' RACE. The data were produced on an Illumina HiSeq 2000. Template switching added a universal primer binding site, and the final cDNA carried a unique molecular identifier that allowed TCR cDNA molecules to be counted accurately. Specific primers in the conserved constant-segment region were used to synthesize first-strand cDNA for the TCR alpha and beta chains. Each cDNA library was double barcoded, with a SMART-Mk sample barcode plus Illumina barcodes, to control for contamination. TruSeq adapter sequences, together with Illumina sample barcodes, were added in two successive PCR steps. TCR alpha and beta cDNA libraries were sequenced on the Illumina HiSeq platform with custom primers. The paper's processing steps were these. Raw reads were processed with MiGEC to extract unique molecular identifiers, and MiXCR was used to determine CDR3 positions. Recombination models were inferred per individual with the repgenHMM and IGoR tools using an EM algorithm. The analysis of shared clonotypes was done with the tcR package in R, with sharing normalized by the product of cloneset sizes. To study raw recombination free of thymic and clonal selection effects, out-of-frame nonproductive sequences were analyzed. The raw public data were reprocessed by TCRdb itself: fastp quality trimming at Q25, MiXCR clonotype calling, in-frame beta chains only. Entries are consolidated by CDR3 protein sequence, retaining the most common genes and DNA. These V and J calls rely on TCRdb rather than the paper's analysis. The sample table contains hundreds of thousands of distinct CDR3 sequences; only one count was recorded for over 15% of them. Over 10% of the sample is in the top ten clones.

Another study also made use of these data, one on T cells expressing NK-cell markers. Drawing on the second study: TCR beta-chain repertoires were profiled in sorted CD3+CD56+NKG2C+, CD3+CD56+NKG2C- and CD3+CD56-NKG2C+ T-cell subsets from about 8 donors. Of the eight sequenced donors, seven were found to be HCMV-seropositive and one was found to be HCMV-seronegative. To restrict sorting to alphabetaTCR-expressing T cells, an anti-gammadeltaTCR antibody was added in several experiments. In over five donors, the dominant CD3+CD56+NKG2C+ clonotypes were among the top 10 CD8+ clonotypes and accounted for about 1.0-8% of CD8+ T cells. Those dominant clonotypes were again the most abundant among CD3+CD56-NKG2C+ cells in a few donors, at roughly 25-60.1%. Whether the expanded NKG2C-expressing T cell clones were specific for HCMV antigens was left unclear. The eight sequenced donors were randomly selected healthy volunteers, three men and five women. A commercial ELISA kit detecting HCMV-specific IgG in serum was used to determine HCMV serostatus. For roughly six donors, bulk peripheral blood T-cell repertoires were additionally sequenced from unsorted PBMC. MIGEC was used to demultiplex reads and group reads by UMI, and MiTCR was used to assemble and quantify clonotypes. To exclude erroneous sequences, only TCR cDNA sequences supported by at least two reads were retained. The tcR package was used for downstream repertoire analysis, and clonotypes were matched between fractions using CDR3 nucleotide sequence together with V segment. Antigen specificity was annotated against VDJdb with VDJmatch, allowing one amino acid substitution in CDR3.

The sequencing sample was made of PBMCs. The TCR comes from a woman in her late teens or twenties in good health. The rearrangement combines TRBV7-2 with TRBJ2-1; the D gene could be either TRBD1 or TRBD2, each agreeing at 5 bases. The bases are TGTGCCAGCAGCTTAGCGCCGGGACGCTACTCCTACAATGAGCAGTTCTTC. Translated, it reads CASSLAPGRYSYNEQFF.